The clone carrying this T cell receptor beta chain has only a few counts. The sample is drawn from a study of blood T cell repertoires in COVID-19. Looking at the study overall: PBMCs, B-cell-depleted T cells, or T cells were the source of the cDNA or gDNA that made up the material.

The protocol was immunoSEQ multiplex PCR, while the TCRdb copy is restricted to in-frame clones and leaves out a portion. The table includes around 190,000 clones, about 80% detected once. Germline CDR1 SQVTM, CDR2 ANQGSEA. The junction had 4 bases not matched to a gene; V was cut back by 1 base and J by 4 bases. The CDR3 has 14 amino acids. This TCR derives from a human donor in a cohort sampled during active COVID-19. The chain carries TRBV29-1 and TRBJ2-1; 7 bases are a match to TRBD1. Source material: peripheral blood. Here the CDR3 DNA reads TGCAGCGTTGAAGGGACAGGCTTTTACAATGAGCAGTTCTTC. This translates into CSVEGTGFYNEQFF.